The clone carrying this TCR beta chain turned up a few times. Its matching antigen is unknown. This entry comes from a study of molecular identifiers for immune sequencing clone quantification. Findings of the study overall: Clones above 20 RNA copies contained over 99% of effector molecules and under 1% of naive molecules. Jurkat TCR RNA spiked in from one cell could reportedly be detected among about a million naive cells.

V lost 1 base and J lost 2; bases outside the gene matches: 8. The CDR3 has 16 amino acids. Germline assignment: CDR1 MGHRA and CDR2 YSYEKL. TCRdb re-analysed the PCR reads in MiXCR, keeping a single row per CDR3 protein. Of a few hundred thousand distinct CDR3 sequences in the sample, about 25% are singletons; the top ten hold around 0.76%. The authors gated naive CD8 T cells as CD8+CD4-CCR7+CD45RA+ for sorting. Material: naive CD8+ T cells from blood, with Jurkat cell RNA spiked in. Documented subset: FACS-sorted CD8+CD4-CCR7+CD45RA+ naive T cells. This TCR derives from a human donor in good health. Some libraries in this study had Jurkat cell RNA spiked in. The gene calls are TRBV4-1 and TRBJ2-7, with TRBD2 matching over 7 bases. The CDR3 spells CASSQVSMGGTYEQYF. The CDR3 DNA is TGCGCCAGCAGCCAAGTATCCATGGGGGGGACCTACGAGCAGTACTTC.